This T cell receptor beta chain comes out of a study of T cell responses to AZD1222 COVID-19 vaccine. Libraries were prepared by immunoSEQ multiplex PCR; TCRdb keeps only in-frame clonotypes and omits some of them. The data contain approximately 74,000 clones, 75% to 90% of them singletons. The trim removed 7 bases at V and 9 bases at J, leaving 5 bases unmatched. This CDR3 is 12 amino acids long. The germline gives CDR1 MNHEY, CDR2 SVGAGI. The sequence was obtained from an adult who received the AZD1222 COVID-19 vaccine. Specimen: peripheral blood, collected 28 days after the second AZD1222 dose. V is TRBV6-5 and J is TRBJ2-4; TRBD1 matches 8 bases. The CDR3, as DNA: TGTGCCAGCACCGGACAGGGTACCATTCAGTACTTC. Amino acids: CASTGQGTIQYF.